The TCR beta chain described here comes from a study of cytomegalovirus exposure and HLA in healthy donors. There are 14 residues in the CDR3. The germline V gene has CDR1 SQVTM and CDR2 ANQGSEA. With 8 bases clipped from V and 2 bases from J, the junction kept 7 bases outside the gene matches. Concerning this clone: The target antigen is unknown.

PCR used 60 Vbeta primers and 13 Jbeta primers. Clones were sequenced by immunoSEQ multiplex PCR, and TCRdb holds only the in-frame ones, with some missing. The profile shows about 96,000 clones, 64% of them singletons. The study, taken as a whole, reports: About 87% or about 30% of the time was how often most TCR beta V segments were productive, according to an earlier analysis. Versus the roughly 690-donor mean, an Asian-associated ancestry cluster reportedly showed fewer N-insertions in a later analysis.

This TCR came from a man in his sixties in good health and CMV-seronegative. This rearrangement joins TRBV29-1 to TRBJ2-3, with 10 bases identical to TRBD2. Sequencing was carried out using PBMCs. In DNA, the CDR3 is TGCAGCATAAATAGCGGGGGGAACACAGATACGCAGTATTTT. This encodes CSINSGGNTDTQYF.